The 2 T cell receptor beta chains listed next were all sequenced from one sample in a study of spatial heterogeneity in lung cancer. MiXCR was run by TCRdb on the 5' RACE reads, yielding one entry per CDR3 protein. This sample has some 100,000 distinct CDR3 sequences, with around 12% found just once. As for time point: sample taken at primary tumor resection. Tumor, nontumor lung or frozen PBMC supplied whole RNA, sequenced without sorting. Sample: PBMCs, taken at surgery. The source is a male donor with early-stage non-small cell lung cancer.

The chain combines TRBV11-2 with TRBJ1-2; D ambiguous. The V end lost 6 bases, the J end lost 0 bases, and 11 bases lay between the germline ends. Germline values: CDR1 SGHAT, CDR2 FQNNGV. The CDR3 is 14 residues long. For the CDR3, the DNA is TGTGCCAGCAGTCGTTCGAGGGCTAACTATGGCTACACCTTC. This codes for CASSRSRANYGYTF.

This clonotype was counted only a few times. V is TRBV3-1 and J is TRBJ1-1, with D possibly TRBD1 on 5 matching bases. Trimming took 5 bases from V and 6 from J, leaving 13 bases between them. This CDR3 spans 13 amino acids. Germline CDR1 is LGHDT and CDR2 is YNNKEL (reference sequence). The CDR3 is CASSFDSVSEAFF. CDR3 in DNA: TGTGCCAGCAGCTTCGACAGTGTTTCTGAAGCTTTCTTT.